Shown below are 28 T cell receptor beta chains from a single sample sequenced in a study of blood T cell repertoires in COVID-19. Data came from immunoSEQ multiplex PCR; TCRdb stores just in-frame clones and leaves some out. The data hold about 180,000 clones, with more than 70% observed a single time. The sequenced sample consisted of peripheral blood. Receptors originate from a woman aged 25 to 39 with acute or convalescent COVID-19.

This clone was counted once. The chain carries TRBV4-1 and TRBJ1-2; no reliable D call. Germline CDR1 and CDR2: MGHRA and YSYEKL. This CDR3 spans 14 amino acids. V was shortened by 0 bases and J by 8 bases, with 13 bases between the two germline ends. CDR3 in DNA: TGCGCCAGCAGCCAAGAGTTGGGCGTGAAAGGCTACACCTTC. This gives the protein CASSQELGVKGYTF.

Of note for this clone: One end of the junction does not line up with germline, which may come from a read error. The CDR3 spells CASSTREKQIF. CDR3 sequence (DNA): TGTGCCAGCAGCACTCGAGAAAAGCAAATCTTC. The V and J genes are TRBV3-1 (or the pseudogene TRBV3-2) and TRBJ2-1; D is unclear. There are 11 residues in the CDR3. The V gene's germline CDR1 is LGHDT and CDR2 YNNKEL (reference sequence).

The rearrangement uses TRBV28 and TRBJ1-5; TRBD1 agrees at 7 bases. This CDR3 contains 14 residues. Germline V gene lookup returns CDR1 MDHEN and CDR2 SYDVKM. The ends lost 3 bases at V and 9 bases at J; junction bases unmatched: 8. The CDR3, as DNA: TGTGCCAGCAGTTTGACAGGGTTGGGGGGGCCCCAGCATTTT. Encoded protein: CASSLTGLGGPQHF.

The chain uses TRBV5-1 and TRBJ2-5; 7 positions agree with TRBD2. Germline V gene data show CDR1 as SGHRS and CDR2 as YFSETQ. CDR3 length equals 13 residues. The V gene end was trimmed by 6 bases and the J gene end by 4 bases; junction bases not matched to a gene: 6. The CDR3 bases are TGCGCCAGCATGCCAGGCGGGGGAGAGACCCAGTACTTC. Protein product: CASMPGGGETQYF.

This sequence joins TRBV1 and TRBJ1-5; the table's D call, TRBD1, was not checked against the DNA. TRBV1 corresponds to a pseudogene. The CDR3 runs 14 residues. CDR3 sequence (DNA): TGCACCAGCATACAGGACAGGAGGCCCTTTCCCCAGCATTTT. Translation: CTSIQDRRPFPQHF.

This chain connects TRBV5-4 to TRBJ1-1; D is uncertain. The CDR3 is 13 residues long. The V gene lost 5 bases and the J gene lost 2 bases, with 10 bases spanning the gap. Per the germline V gene, CDR1 is SGHNT and CDR2 is YYREEE (reference sequence). CDR3: CASSPRINTEAFF. CDR3 DNA sequence: TGTGCCAGCAGTCCTAGGATCAACACTGAAGCTTTCTTT.

The rearrangement uses TRBV4-2 and TRBJ2-7; the D gene is possibly TRBD2 (6 bases). V was shortened by 0 bases and J by 4 bases, with 19 bases between the two germline ends. This CDR3 is 17 amino acids long. Looked up from germline, CDR1 is LGHNA and CDR2 is YNFKEQ. The CDR3 DNA sequence: TGTGCCAGCAGCCAAGATCTCGGGGGAGCGTTGGAGTACGAGCAGTACTTC. It is translated as CASSQDLGGALEYEQYF.

The chain is built from TRBV3-1 (or the pseudogene TRBV3-2) and TRBJ2-1; 9 bases match TRBD2. Unmatched junction bases numbered 14, after V lost 0 bases and J lost 8 bases. The CDR3 has 18 amino acids. The V gene's germline CDR1 is LGHDT and CDR2 YNNKEL (reference sequence). The CDR3 DNA reads as TGTGCCAGCAGCCAAGATCTAGGGCGGGAGGGGAAGATGGATGAGCAGTTCTTC. It yields the protein CASSQDLGREGKMDEQFF.

A single count supports this clone. The chain joins TRBV24-1 to TRBJ2-5; D perhaps matches TRBD2 (5 bases). There are 12 residues in the CDR3. V lost 10 bases and J lost 4, with 12 bases in between. Germline CDR1 and CDR2: KGHDR and SFDVKD. The chain's CDR3 is CATIFGIETQYF. In DNA, the CDR3 is TGTGCCACGATATTCGGGATAGAGACCCAGTACTTC.

This clone turned up a few times. The chain carries TRBV19 and TRBJ1-4, with TRBD1 matching 7 bases. V shed 6 bases and J 4 bases; nucleotides not matched to a gene: 8. CDR1 LNHDA and CDR2 SQIVND come from the germline V gene (reference sequence). The CDR3 totals 15 residues. The CDR3 DNA sequence: TGTGCCAGTAGGCTCGGGACAGCGATTAATGAAAAACTGTTTTTT. Encoded protein: CASRLGTAINEKLFF.

The count of this clone is one. The rearrangement uses TRBV5-1 and TRBJ1-2; TRBD1 is a possible D gene (6 bases). The CDR3 covers 13 residues. Germline loops: CDR1 SGHRS, CDR2 YFSETQ. V was clipped by 2 bases and J by 8 bases, with 13 bases between them. CDR3 sequence reads: CASSLRTEGGYTF. In nucleotides, the CDR3 is TGCGCCAGCAGCTTACGGACAGAAGGCGGCTACACCTTC.

The CDR3 reads CASSQGRERNVLTF. For the CDR3, the DNA is TGCGCCAGCAGCCAAGGACGGGAACGAAACGTCCTGACTTTC. The chain employs TRBV4-1 and TRBJ2-6, with a possible D match to TRBD2 (5 bases). Looked up from germline, CDR1 is MGHRA and CDR2 is YSYEKL. Trimming removed 1 base from V and 10 bases from J, with 11 bases in between. This CDR3 is 14 amino acids long.

This clone appeared a single time. V usage is TRBV7-2 and J usage is TRBJ1-5; no firm D call. The length of the CDR3 is 13 residues. Trimming took 6 bases from V and 6 from J, leaving 12 bases between them. The germline CDR1 and CDR2 sequences are SGHTA and FQGNSA. The CDR3 region is CASSYSQVQPQHF. The CDR3 DNA reads as TGTGCCAGCAGTTACTCCCAGGTTCAGCCCCAGCATTTT. The variable domain in full, with the rest retrieved from reference TRBV7-2 and TRBJ1-5, is GAGVSQSPSNKVTEKGKDVELRCDPISGHTALYWYRQSLGQGLEFLIYFQGNSAPDKSGLPSDRFSAERTGGSVSTLTIQRTQQEDSAVYLCASSYSQVQPQHFGDGTRLSIL.

On this clone: The final CDR3 position lacks the conserved phenylalanine or tryptophan, pointing to a likely read error. The chain carries TRBV13 and TRBJ2-7; TRBD2 aligns across 14 bases. V lost 11 bases to trimming and J lost 4 bases; unmatched junction nucleotides: 7. This CDR3 spans 14 amino acids. The germline gives CDR1 PRHDT, CDR2 FYEKMQ (reference sequence). CDR3 residues: CAVRLAGGRYEQYL. CDR3 DNA: TGTGCCGTCCGACTAGCGGGAGGGAGGTACGAGCAGTACCTC.

The genes are TRBV7-9 and TRBJ2-2; D remains unclear. V lost 1 base to trimming and J lost 6 bases, with 9 bases between them. CDR1 is SEHNR, CDR2 FQNEAQ, per germline (reference sequence). CDR3 size: 14 residues. In nucleotides, the CDR3 is TGTGCCAGCAGCTTAGGTGTCAGTTCCGGGGAGCTGTTTTTT. Translation gives CASSLGVSSGELFF.

The rearrangement uses TRBV6-5 and TRBJ1-4, with 7 positions matching TRBD1. CDR1 is MNHEY and CDR2 is SVGAGI in the germline V gene. The J segment lost 4 bases and the V segment lost 7 bases, leaving 6 bases of the junction unmatched. The CDR3 runs 14 residues. For the CDR3, the DNA is TGTGCCAGCAAACCCGGGACAGTTAATGAAAAACTGTTTTTT. The encoded protein is CASKPGTVNEKLFF.

CDR3 coding DNA: TGTGCCAGCTCACCAGGGAGAAGCACCTATAATTCACCCCTCCACTTT. Its translation is CASSPGRSTYNSPLHF. This rearrangement joins TRBV18 to TRBJ1-6; D remains ambiguous. The CDR3 spans 16 residues. V lost 2 bases to trimming and J lost 2 bases, with 10 bases between them. Germline lookup yields CDR1 KGHSH and CDR2 LQKENI.

V gene TRBV4-1 combines with J gene TRBJ1-4, with TRBD1 matching over 7 bases. The junction had 3 bases not matched to a gene; V was cut back by 1 base and J by 4 bases. This CDR3 has 15 residues. Germline-derived CDR1 and CDR2 are MGHRA and YSYEKL. The CDR3 DNA sequence: TGCGCCAGCAGCCAAGCCGGGACAGTTAATGAAAAACTGTTTTTT. This codes for CASSQAGTVNEKLFF.

On this clone itself: Other DNA sequences of this sample code for an identical CDR3. The V call is TRBV6-5, the J call TRBJ2-3, with TRBD1 matching over 7 bases. The J segment lost 4 bases and the V segment lost 7 bases, leaving 5 bases of the junction unmatched. There are 13 residues in the CDR3. Germline CDR1 MNHEY, CDR2 SVGAGI. The CDR3 region has the DNA TGTGCCAGCAATAGACAGGGTGCAGATACGCAGTATTTT. Protein sequence: CASNRQGADTQYF.

The chain recombines TRBV5-1 with TRBJ2-6; 9 nucleotides match TRBD1. The CDR3 has 17 amino acids. Germline V CDR1 and CDR2: SGHRS, YFSETQ. The J segment lost 4 bases and the V segment lost 4 bases, leaving 9 bases of the junction unmatched. The CDR3 nucleotides read TGCGCCAGCAGCCTACAGGGGGCGCTGGTCGGGGCCAACGTCCTGACTTTC. Its protein product is CASSLQGALVGANVLTF.

The chain employs TRBV25-1 and TRBJ2-7; D is undetermined. With 9 bases removed from V and 3 bases from J, the gap between germline ends came to 18 bases. The CDR3 runs to 14 residues. CDR1 is MGHDK, CDR2 SYGVNS, per germline. The DNA for the CDR3 is TGTGCCAGACGGAGAGTTTGGCGAAACTACGAGCAGTACTTC. Its translation: CARRRVWRNYEQYF.

This chain connects TRBV4-2 to TRBJ2-7; D is possibly TRBD2 (7 bases). The V and J ends lost 1 base and 4 bases respectively, with 11 bases between them. There are 14 residues in the CDR3. Germline CDR1 and CDR2: LGHNA and YNFKEQ. In DNA, the CDR3 is TGTGCCAGCAGCCAAGGGGGAGGGGGATACGAGCAGTACTTC. It yields the protein CASSQGGGGYEQYF.

The chain recombines TRBV2 with TRBJ1-6; the D is unclear. This CDR3 has 13 residues. Trimming took off 5 bases at V and 7 bases at J, with 9 bases between the two ends. Germline values: CDR1 SNHLY, CDR2 FYNNEI. CDR3 nucleotide sequence: TGTGCCAGCAGTTTAGACATCAATTCACCCCTCCACTTT. This sequence encodes CASSLDINSPLHF.

The rearrangement links TRBV7-2 to TRBJ1-6; the D is unclear. Looked up from germline, CDR1 is SGHTA and CDR2 is FQGNSA. Deletions cut 3 bases from V and 2 bases from J, with 11 bases between. The length of the CDR3 is 16 residues. CDR3: CASSLSGSAYNSPLHF. In DNA, the CDR3 is TGTGCCAGCAGCTTGTCAGGATCGGCCTATAATTCACCCCTCCACTTT.

This chain connects TRBV5-5 to TRBJ2-7; 7 bases line up with TRBD1. V lost 4 bases, J lost 4 bases, and 5 bases stayed unmatched. This CDR3 spans 13 amino acids. Germline V gives CDR1 SGHKS, CDR2 YYEKEE (reference sequence). The CDR3 DNA reads TGTGCCAGCAGCCAGGGACAGCTATACGAGCAGTACTTC. It translates to CASSQGQLYEQYF.

The chain joins TRBV6-5 to TRBJ2-2, with 8 bases aligning to TRBD1. CDR3 size: 14 residues. Germline CDR1 reads MNHEY; CDR2 reads SVGAGI. Unmatched junction bases numbered 8, after V lost 8 bases and J lost 6 bases. CDR3 nucleotides: TGTGCCAGCGGCAGACAGGGGCTGCCCGGGGAGCTGTTTTTT. It encodes CASGRQGLPGELFF.

The V and J genes are TRBV7-9 and TRBJ2-2; D not resolved. V was shortened by 5 bases and J by 5 bases, with 18 bases between the two germline ends. This CDR3 region has 16 residues. Looked up from germline, CDR1 is SEHNR and CDR2 is FQNEAQ (reference sequence). DNA of the CDR3: TGTGCCAGCAGCCCTAGTTGGATGGCTCCTACCGGGGAGCTGTTTTTT. Amino acid sequence: CASSPSWMAPTGELFF.

The chain joins TRBV6-5 to TRBJ2-1, with a tentative D call TRBD2 (7 bases). This CDR3 is built from 15 residues. Germline V gene data show CDR1 as MNHEY and CDR2 as SVGAGI. The ends were cut back, 5 bases at V and 2 bases at J, with 13 bases in the middle. As DNA, the CDR3 is TGTGCCAGCAGTACCAGCGGGACAACCTACAATGAGCAGTTCTTC. Amino acids: CASSTSGTTYNEQFF.